This TCR beta chain was profiled in a study of OX40 agonist ivuxolimab in advanced cancers. In the study overall: Partial responses occurred in three patients (one hepatocellular carcinoma, two cutaneous melanoma). Overall study findings and caveats: Average numbers of expanded clones were greater in CD8+ T cells than in CD4+.

Germline V gene lookup returns CDR1 SGDLS and CDR2 YYNGEE. CDR3 length: 14 amino acids. Trimming at V came to 3 bases and at J to 1 base, leaving 0 bases not matched to a gene. Sequencing was performed with immunoSEQ multiplex PCR; in TCRdb, only in-frame clones are kept and a portion is missing. The table lists about 46,000 clones, about nine tenths of them singletons. Details on this clone: Its target is unknown.

Sequencing was performed on CD4+ or CD8+ T cells sorted from blood, taken in a trial of the OX40 agonist ivuxolimab. The V gene is TRBV9, the J gene TRBJ1-3, with 8 bases that match TRBD1. This receptor was obtained from an adult with an advanced solid tumor such as melanoma, head and neck, liver or kidney cancer. CDR3 region: CASSGTGSGNTIYF. The CDR3 DNA follows: TGTGCCAGCAGCGGGACAGGGTCTGGAAACACCATATATTTT.